This T cell receptor (beta chain) originates from a study of T cells in Graves' hyperthyroidism and ophthalmopathy. Background on the study: Peripheral blood was obtained at initial diagnosis, preceding any treatment.

Germline loops: CDR1 LGHNA, CDR2 YNFKEQ. After removal of 3 bases from V and 0 bases from J, the junction contained 7 bases not matched to a gene. This CDR3 has 17 amino acids. It was RNA transcripts that yielded the amplified TCR beta CDR3 regions. During a first-round RT-PCR of the TCR CDR3, the HTBI primer set was used. TCRdb ran MiXCR on the multiplex PCR reads and lists one entry per CDR3 protein. In the table there are approximately 320,000 distinct CDR3 sequences, roughly 15% of which are singletons. The patients, who ranged from 18 to 65 in age, presented with newly diagnosed hyperthyroidism lasting under 2 months. PBMCs were obtained from approximately 10 ml fresh peripheral blood.

The TCR originated in a man aged 30 to 39 with Graves' hyperthyroidism. The V gene is TRBV4-2, the J gene TRBJ2-1; TRBD1 matches at 8 bases. Sequencing was performed on blood. The CDR3 DNA reads TGTGCCAGCAGCCAGCCCGGACAGGGAAGCTCCTACAATGAGCAGTTCTTC. Protein product: CASSQPGQGSSYNEQFF.